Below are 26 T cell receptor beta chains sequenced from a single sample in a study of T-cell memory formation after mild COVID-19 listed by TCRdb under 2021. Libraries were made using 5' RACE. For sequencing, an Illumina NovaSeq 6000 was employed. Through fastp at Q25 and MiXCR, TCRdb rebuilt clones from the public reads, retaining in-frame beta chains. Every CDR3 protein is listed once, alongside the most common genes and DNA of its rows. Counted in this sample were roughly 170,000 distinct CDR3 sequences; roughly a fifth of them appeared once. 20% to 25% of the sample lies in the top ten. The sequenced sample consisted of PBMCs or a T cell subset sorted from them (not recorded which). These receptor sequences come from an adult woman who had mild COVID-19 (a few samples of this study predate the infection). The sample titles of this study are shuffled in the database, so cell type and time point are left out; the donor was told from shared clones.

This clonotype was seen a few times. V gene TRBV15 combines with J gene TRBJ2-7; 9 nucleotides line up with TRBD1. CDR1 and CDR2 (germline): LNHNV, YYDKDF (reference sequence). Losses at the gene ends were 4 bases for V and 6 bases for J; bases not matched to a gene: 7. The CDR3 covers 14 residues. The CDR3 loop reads CATSIRDRVSEQYF. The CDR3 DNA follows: TGTGCCACCAGCATCCGGGACAGGGTATCCGAGCAGTACTTC.

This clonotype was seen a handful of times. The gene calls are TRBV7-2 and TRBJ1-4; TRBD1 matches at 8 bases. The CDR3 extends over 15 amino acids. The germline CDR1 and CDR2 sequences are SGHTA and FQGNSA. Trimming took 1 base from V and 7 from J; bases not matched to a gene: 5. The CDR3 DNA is TGTGCCAGCAGCTTAGGAACAGGGGGTGCTGAAAAACTGTTTTTT. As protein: CASSLGTGGAEKLFF.

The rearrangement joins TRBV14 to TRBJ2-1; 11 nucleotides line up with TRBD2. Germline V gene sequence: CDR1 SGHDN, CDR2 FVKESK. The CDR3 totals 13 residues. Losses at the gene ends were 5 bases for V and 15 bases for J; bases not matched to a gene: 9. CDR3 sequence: CASSISGRGESFF. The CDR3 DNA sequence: TGTGCCAGCAGCATTAGCGGGAGGGGTGAGTCGTTCTTC.

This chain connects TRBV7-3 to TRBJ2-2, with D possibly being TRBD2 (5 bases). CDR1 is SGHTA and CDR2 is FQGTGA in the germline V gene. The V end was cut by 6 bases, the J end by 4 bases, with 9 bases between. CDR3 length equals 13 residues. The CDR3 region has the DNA TGTGCCAGCAGACCCAGCGGCACCGGGGAGCTGTTTTTT. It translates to CASRPSGTGELFF.

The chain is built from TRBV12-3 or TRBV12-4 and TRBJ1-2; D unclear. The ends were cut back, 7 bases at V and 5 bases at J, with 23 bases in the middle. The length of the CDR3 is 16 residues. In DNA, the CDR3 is TGTGCCAGCACCCGGACTGCTCTCCTGGTTCGGTATGGCTACACCTTC. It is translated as CASTRTALLVRYGYTF.

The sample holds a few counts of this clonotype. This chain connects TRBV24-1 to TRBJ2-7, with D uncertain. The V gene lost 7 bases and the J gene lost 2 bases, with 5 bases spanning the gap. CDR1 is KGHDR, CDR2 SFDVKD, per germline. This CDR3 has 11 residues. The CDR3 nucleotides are TGTGCCACCAGCAATGCCTACGAGCAGTACTTC. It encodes CATSNAYEQYF.

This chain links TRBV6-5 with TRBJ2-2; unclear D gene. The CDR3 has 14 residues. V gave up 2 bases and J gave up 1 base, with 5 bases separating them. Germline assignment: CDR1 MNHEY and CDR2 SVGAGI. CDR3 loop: CASSYGRNTGELFF. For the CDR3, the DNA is TGTGCCAGCAGTTACGGCAGGAACACCGGGGAGCTGTTTTTT.

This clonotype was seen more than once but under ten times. The CDR3 DNA follows: TGTGCCAGCAGCTTAGGAGACCTCGGGTATGGCTACACCTTC. It is translated as CASSLGDLGYGYTF. The chain employs TRBV7-9 and TRBJ1-2; D is unresolved. CDR1 is SEHNR, CDR2 FQNEAQ, per germline (reference sequence). The ends were cut back, 1 base at V and 5 bases at J, with 11 bases in the middle. This CDR3 spans 14 amino acids.

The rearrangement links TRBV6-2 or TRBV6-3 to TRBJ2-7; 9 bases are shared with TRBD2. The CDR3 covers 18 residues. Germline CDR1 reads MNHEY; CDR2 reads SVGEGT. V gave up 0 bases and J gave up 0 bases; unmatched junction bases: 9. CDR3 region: CASSYSLLTSGRSYEQYF. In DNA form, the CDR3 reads TGTGCCAGCAGTTACTCCCTTCTGACTAGCGGTCGCTCCTACGAGCAGTACTTC.

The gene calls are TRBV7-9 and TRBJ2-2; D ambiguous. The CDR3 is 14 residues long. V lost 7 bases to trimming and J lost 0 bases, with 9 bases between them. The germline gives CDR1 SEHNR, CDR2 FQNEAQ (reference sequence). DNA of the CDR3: TGTGCCAGCATCGTCGGGTCGAACACCGGGGAGCTGTTTTTT. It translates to CASIVGSNTGELFF.

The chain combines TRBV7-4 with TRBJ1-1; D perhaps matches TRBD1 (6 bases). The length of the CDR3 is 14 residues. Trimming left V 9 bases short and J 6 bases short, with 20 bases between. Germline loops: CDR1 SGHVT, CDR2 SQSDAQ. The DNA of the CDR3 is TGTGCCAGAAGCACCTTACAGGGAAGTCCTGAAGCTTTCTTT. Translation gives CARSTLQGSPEAFF.

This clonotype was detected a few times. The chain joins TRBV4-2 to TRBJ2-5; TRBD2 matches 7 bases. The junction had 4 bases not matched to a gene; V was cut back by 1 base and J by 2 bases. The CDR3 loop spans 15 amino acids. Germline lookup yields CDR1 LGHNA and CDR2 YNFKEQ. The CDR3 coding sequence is TGTGCCAGCAGCCAAGTAAGGGAGGGGCAAGAGACCCAGTACTTC. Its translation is CASSQVREGQETQYF.

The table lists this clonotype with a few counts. The CDR3 here is CASSLASGDMDGYTF. The CDR3 coding sequence is TGTGCCAGCAGCTTAGCCTCTGGGGACATGGATGGCTACACCTTC. The chain carries TRBV7-9 and TRBJ1-2; a possible D gene is TRBD1 (6 bases). The germline V and J ends were trimmed by 0 bases and 6 bases, with 14 bases remaining between them. Germline V gene lookup returns CDR1 SEHNR and CDR2 FQNEAQ (reference sequence). This CDR3 has 15 residues.

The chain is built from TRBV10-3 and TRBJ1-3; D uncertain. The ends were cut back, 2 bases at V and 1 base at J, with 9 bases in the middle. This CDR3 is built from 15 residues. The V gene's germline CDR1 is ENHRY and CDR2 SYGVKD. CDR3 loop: CAISEPGASGNTIYF. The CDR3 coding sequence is TGTGCCATCAGTGAGCCCGGAGCTTCTGGAAACACCATATATTTT.

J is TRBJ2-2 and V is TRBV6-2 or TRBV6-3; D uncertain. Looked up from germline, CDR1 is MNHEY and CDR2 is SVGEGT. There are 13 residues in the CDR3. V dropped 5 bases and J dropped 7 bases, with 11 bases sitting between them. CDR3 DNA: TGTGCCAGCAGTAGCACGTTGGACGGGGAGCTGTTTTTT. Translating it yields CASSSTLDGELFF.

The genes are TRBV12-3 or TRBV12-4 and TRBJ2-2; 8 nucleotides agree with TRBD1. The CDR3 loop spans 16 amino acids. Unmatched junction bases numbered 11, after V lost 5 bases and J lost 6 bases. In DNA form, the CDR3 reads TGTGCCAGCAGTAGACAGGGGAACGTACTCGCCGGGGAGCTGTTTTTT. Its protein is CASSRQGNVLAGELFF.

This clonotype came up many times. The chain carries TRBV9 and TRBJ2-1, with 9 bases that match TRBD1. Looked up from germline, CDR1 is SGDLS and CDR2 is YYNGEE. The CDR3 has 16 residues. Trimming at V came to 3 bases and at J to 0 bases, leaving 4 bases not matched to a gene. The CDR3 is CASSAPGQGSYNEQFF. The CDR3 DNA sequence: TGTGCCAGCAGCGCCCCGGGACAGGGCTCCTACAATGAGCAGTTCTTC.

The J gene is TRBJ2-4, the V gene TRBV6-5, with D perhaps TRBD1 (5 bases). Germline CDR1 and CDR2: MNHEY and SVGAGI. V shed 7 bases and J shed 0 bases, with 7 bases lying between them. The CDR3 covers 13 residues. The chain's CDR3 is CASKGLAKNIQYF. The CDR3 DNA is TGTGCCAGCAAGGGGTTAGCCAAAAACATTCAGTACTTC.

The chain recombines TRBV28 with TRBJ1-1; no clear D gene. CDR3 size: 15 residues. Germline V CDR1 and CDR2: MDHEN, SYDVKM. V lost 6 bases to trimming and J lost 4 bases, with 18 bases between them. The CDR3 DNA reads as TGTGCCAGCAGCCGCCTTCGGGAAGGAGGCACTGAAGCTTTCTTT. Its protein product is CASSRLREGGTEAFF. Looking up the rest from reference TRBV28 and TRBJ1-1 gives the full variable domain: DVKVTQSSRYLVKRTGEKVFLECVQDMDHENMFWYRQDPGLGLRLIYFSYDVKMKEKGDIPEGYSVSREKKERFSLILESASTNQTSMYLCASSRLREGGTEAFFGQGTRLTVV.

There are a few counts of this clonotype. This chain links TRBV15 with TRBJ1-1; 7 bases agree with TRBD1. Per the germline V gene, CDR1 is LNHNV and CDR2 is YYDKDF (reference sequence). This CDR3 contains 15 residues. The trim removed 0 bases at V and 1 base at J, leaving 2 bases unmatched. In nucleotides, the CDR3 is TGTGCCACCAGCAGAGATGGACAGGCGAACACTGAAGCTTTCTTT. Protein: CATSRDGQANTEAFF.

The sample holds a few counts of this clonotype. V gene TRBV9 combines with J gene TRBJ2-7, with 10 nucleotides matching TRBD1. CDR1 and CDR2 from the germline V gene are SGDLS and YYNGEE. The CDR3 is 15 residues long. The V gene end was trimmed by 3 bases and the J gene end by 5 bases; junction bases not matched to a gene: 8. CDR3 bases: TGTGCCAGCAGCGCCCCGGGACAGGGGTCCCACGAGCAGTACTTC. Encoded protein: CASSAPGQGSHEQYF.

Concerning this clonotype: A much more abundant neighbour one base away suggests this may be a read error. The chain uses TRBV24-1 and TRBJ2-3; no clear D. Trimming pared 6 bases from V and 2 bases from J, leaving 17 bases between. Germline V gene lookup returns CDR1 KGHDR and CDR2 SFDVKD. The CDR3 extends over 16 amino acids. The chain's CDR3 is CATSRVSNSLTDTQYF. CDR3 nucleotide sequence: TGTGCCACCAGTAGGGTCAGCAACAGCCTCACAGATACGCAGTATTTT.

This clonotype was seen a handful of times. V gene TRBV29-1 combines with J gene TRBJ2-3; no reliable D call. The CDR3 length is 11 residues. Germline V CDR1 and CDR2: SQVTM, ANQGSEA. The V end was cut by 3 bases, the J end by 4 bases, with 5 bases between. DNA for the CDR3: TGCAGCGTTGAGCGCCCAGATACGCAGTATTTT. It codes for CSVERPDTQYF.

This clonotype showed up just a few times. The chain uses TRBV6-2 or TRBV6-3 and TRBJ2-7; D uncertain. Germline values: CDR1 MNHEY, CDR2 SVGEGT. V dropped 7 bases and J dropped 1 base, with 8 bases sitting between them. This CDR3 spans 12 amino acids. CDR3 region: CASNTASYEQYF. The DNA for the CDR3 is TGTGCCAGCAACACCGCTTCCTACGAGCAGTACTTC.

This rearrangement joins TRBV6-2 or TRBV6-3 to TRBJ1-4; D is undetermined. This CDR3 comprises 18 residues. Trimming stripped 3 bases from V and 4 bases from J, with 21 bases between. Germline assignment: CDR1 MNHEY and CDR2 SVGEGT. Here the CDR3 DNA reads TGTGCCAGCAGTTATAATTTCGGGCCCTCGAGGGATAATGAAAAACTGTTTTTT. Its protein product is CASSYNFGPSRDNEKLFF.

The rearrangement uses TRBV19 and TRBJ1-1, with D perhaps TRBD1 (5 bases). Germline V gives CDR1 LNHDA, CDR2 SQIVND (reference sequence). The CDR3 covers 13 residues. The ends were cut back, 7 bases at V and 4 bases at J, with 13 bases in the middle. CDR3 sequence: CASTIGGPTEAFF. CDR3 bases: TGTGCCAGTACCATCGGGGGACCCACTGAAGCTTTCTTT.